These 31 T cell receptor beta chains originate from one sample sequenced in a study of CD8+ T cells in alopecia areata. TCR sequencing used cDNA made by reverse transcription of extracted RNA. Generated by immunoSEQ multiplex PCR, the TCRdb table keeps only in-frame clones and is missing some. The sample records over 150,000 clones, around three fifths being singletons. Treatment: oral pan-JAK inhibitor, 5-10 mg twice daily. The sequencing used CD4+ T cells sorted from blood, collected at week 24, from a patient treated with tofacitinib. These receptors were obtained from a human donor with alopecia areata.

This chain uses TRBV25-1 with TRBJ2-2; D call uncertain. V was shortened by 2 bases and J by 3 bases, with 7 bases between the two germline ends. Germline V gene sequence: CDR1 MGHDK, CDR2 SYGVNS. The CDR3 runs to 14 residues. In nucleotides, the CDR3 is TGTGCCAGCAGTGAAGTGTTGGACACCGGGGAGCTGTTTTTT. Amino acid sequence: CASSEVLDTGELFF.

This chain uses TRBV7-9 with TRBJ2-1; D is possibly TRBD1 (6 bases). This CDR3 is 14 amino acids long. The V end lost 2 bases, the J end lost 2 bases, and 7 bases lay between the germline ends. CDR1 is SEHNR, CDR2 FQNEAQ, per germline (reference sequence). Here the CDR3 reads CASSLTGPYNEQFF. Written as DNA, the CDR3 is TGTGCCAGCAGCTTAACAGGGCCCTACAATGAGCAGTTCTTC.

The V gene is TRBV10-2, the J gene TRBJ2-6, with unresolved D. Trimming shortened V by 2 bases and J by 4 bases, and 3 bases separated the two germline ends. Germline lookup yields CDR1 WSHSY and CDR2 SAAADI. The CDR3 has 13 residues. This CDR3 reads CASSEGGANVLTF. CDR3 nucleotides: TGCGCCAGCAGTGAGGGCGGGGCCAACGTCCTGACTTTC.

Remarks on this clone: Mismatch with germline at one junction end may stem from a read error. The V gene is TRBV27, the J gene TRBJ2-7; D gene ambiguous. Germline V gene lookup returns CDR1 MNHEY and CDR2 SMNVEV (reference sequence). The CDR3 extends over 12 amino acids. The CDR3 bases are TGTGCCAGCAGTTTACTAAGCTACAAGCAGTACTTC. It translates to CASSLLSYKQYF.

The gene calls are TRBV19 and TRBJ1-4; D call uncertain. This CDR3 has 18 amino acids. V lost 3 bases and J lost 1, with 18 bases in between. Germline CDR1 LNHDA, CDR2 SQIVND (reference sequence). The CDR3 region is CASSITPGMGRTNEKLFF. The CDR3 DNA sequence: TGTGCCAGTAGTATCACCCCCGGAATGGGCAGAACTAATGAAAAACTGTTTTTT. Full variable domain (remainder filled in from reference TRBV19 and TRBJ1-4): DGGITQSPKYLFRKEGQNVTLSCEQNLNHDAMYWYRQDPGQGLRLIYYSQIVNDFQKGDIAEGYSVSREKKESFPLTVTSAQKNPTAFYLCASSITPGMGRTNEKLFFGSGTQLSVL.

This chain uses TRBV2 with TRBJ1-6; 8 positions agree with TRBD1. The CDR3 contains 15 residues. J was trimmed by 10 bases and V by 5 bases; bases with no gene match: 10. The germline gives CDR1 SNHLY, CDR2 FYNNEI. CDR3 coding DNA: TGTGCCAGCAGTTCTGTCAGGGGGCCTGGCTCACCCCTCCACTTT. Its translation: CASSSVRGPGSPLHF.

The chain joins TRBV7-2 to TRBJ1-1; perhaps TRBD1 as D (5 bases). Germline CDR1 SGHTA, CDR2 FQGNSA. V was cut by 5 bases and J by 1 base, with 8 bases left in between. The CDR3 extends over 13 amino acids. DNA for the CDR3: TGTGCCAGCAGCGAGGGACCGAACACTGAAGCTTTCTTT. Protein product: CASSEGPNTEAFF.

Note on this clone: Other nucleotide sequences from this sample produce the same CDR3. The CDR3 DNA reads TGTGCCAGCAGCTTAGGACAGCTCTCCACAGATACGCAGTATTTT. This gives the protein CASSLGQLSTDTQYF. The chain is built from TRBV7-9 and TRBJ2-3; tentative D call: TRBD1 (5 bases). Germline loops: CDR1 SEHNR, CDR2 FQNEAQ (reference sequence). This CDR3 comprises 15 residues. Between the trimmed V and J ends, which lost 1 base and 2 bases, there was a span of 10 bases.

The table lists this clone with a few counts. The CDR3 DNA reads TGTGCCCTGGCGCGGTACGGATACGAGCAGTACTTC. Translated: CALARYGYEQYF. The chain employs TRBV6-1 and TRBJ2-7; D not certain. Germline assignment: CDR1 MNHNS and CDR2 SASEGT. The CDR3 runs to 12 residues. Trimming stripped 11 bases from V and 4 bases from J, with 15 bases between.

This clone has more than one count but fewer than ten. CDR3 amino acids: CASSQSNHGYSGNTIYF. For the CDR3, the DNA is TGCGCCAGCAGTCAATCGAATCACGGATACTCTGGAAACACCATATATTTT. The chain couples TRBV23-1 to TRBJ1-3; the D is unclear. TRBV23-1 is flagged as an ORF with uncertain function. There are 17 residues in the CDR3. V dropped 0 bases and J dropped 0 bases, with 12 bases sitting between them.

In nucleotides, the CDR3 is TGTGCCAGCAGCCAAGATTTCACTTCCTACAATGAGCAGTTCTTC. It specifies CASSQDFTSYNEQFF. The genes are TRBV14 and TRBJ2-1, with no clear D. Trimming stripped 0 bases from V and 1 base from J, with 7 bases between. The CDR3 covers 15 residues. The germline CDR1 and CDR2 sequences are SGHDN and FVKESK.

This clone was observed a handful of times. This rearrangement joins TRBV7-9 to TRBJ1-6; a weak D match, TRBD1 (6 bases). Between the trimmed V and J ends, which lost 5 bases and 7 bases, there was a span of 18 bases. Germline V lookup: CDR1 SEHNR, CDR2 FQNEAQ (reference sequence). The CDR3 has 16 residues. CDR3 DNA: TGTGCCAGCAGCCCCCCGTACGGACAGTTAAATTCACCCCTCCACTTT. This translates into CASSPPYGQLNSPLHF. Complete variable domain (other parts from reference TRBV7-9 and TRBJ1-6): DTGVSQNPRHKITKRGQNVTFRCDPISEHNRLYWYRQTLGQGPEFLTYFQNEAQLEKSRLLSDRFSAERPKGSFSTLEIQRTEQGDSAMYLCASSPPYGQLNSPLHFGNGTRLTVT.

The CDR3 DNA reads as TGCGCCAGCAGCCAAACGGACAGCTCCTACGAGCAGTACTTC. This gives the protein CASSQTDSSYEQYF. The chain recombines TRBV23-1 with TRBJ2-7; TRBD1 is a possible D gene (6 bases). TRBV23-1 falls under the ORF class, with uncertain function. The CDR3 runs to 14 residues. With 6 bases removed from V and 0 bases from J, the gap between germline ends came to 12 bases.

The chain joins TRBV7-2 to TRBJ2-4; weak D call: TRBD2 (6 bases). In germline, CDR1 is SGHTA, CDR2 FQGNSA. V lost 1 base to trimming and J lost 5 bases, with 12 bases between them. This CDR3 has 15 residues. This chain's CDR3 is CASSLVTSLENIQYF. Here the CDR3 DNA reads TGTGCCAGCAGCTTAGTCACTAGCTTGGAAAACATTCAGTACTTC.

V and J are TRBV29-1 and TRBJ2-3; 9 positions match TRBD1. The CDR3 is made up of 15 amino acids. V lost 6 bases to trimming and J lost 4 bases; unmatched junction nucleotides: 11. In germline, CDR1 is SQVTM, CDR2 ANQGSEA. This CDR3 reads CSVLRQGVGADTQYF. CDR3 in DNA: TGCAGCGTCCTCCGACAGGGGGTCGGAGCAGATACGCAGTATTTT.

J is TRBJ2-5 and V is TRBV19; TRBD1 agrees at 8 bases. This CDR3 comprises 14 residues. Germline CDR1 and CDR2: LNHDA and SQIVND (reference sequence). Trimming at V came to 5 bases and at J to 5 bases, leaving 7 bases not matched to a gene. The CDR3 loop is CASSPSYRGETQYF. CDR3 nucleotides: TGTGCCAGTAGTCCATCTTACAGGGGGGAGACCCAGTACTTC.

Many counts were recorded for this clone. This chain uses TRBV11-1 with TRBJ1-1; D is ambiguous. Trimming removed 4 bases from V and 5 bases from J, with 14 bases in between. CDR1 is SGHAT and CDR2 is FQDESV in the germline V gene (reference sequence). The CDR3 has 14 amino acids. Here the CDR3 reads CASSSVVSRTEAFF. Written as DNA, the CDR3 is TGTGCCAGCAGCTCGGTAGTTTCGAGGACTGAAGCTTTCTTT.

This clone has just one count. The chain employs TRBV30 and TRBJ2-7; 9 bases align to TRBD2. The J segment lost 7 bases and the V segment lost 2 bases, leaving 3 bases of the junction unmatched. Germline CDR1 and CDR2: GTSNPN and SVGIG (reference sequence). This CDR3 has 12 residues. The DNA for the CDR3 is TGTGCCTGGAGTCTTAGCGGGGGTGAGCAGTACTTC. Protein sequence: CAWSLSGGEQYF.

The V and J genes are TRBV2 and TRBJ2-5, with D uncertain. The CDR3 is 12 residues long. CDR1 and CDR2 from the germline V gene are SNHLY and FYNNEI. V was shortened by 5 bases and J by 5 bases, with 9 bases between the two germline ends. CDR3 amino acids: CASSPIQETQYF. The CDR3 DNA sequence: TGTGCCAGCAGTCCGATTCAGGAGACCCAGTACTTC.

V is TRBV5-4 and J is TRBJ2-5; D is possibly TRBD1 or TRBD2 (5 bases each). The germline V gene encodes CDR1 SGHNT and CDR2 YYREEE (reference sequence). The V end lost 3 bases, the J end lost 1 base, and 16 bases lay between the germline ends. The CDR3 is made up of 16 amino acids. CDR3 bases: TGTGCCAGCAGCTCGGGACCCCAACGCGGCCAAGAGACCCAGTACTTC. This encodes CASSSGPQRGQETQYF. The full variable domain, in which reference TRBV5-4 and TRBJ2-5 provide the parts outside the CDR3, is ETGVTQSPTHLIKTRGQQVTLRCSSQSGHNTVSWYQQALGQGPQFIFQYYREEENGRGNFPPRFSGLQFPNYSSELNVNALELDDSALYLCASSSGPQRGQETQYFGPGTRLLVL.

V is TRBV30 and J is TRBJ1-4; D may be TRBD1 (5 bases). Germline CDR1 and CDR2: GTSNPN and SVGIG (reference sequence). The CDR3 extends over 15 amino acids. V was pared by 3 bases and J by 0 bases, with 11 bases between. The CDR3: CAWSVGQATNEKLFF. The CDR3 nucleotides read TGTGCCTGGAGCGTTGGACAAGCAACTAATGAAAAACTGTTTTTT.

This clone has a handful of counts. The genes are TRBV29-1 and TRBJ1-2; D gene ambiguous. V was cut by 2 bases and J by 4 bases, with 8 bases left in between. Germline CDR1 and CDR2: SQVTM and ANQGSEA. The CDR3 sequence is 12 residues long. CDR3 nucleotides: TGCAGCGTTGAAAGCCCTCTCTATGGCTACACCTTC. This encodes CSVESPLYGYTF.

This clone came up once. The chain joins TRBV23-1 to TRBJ1-5, with D hard to call. TRBV23-1 is noted as an ORF with a role that remains uncertain. The CDR3 extends over 14 amino acids. V was trimmed by 1 base and J by 2 bases, leaving 6 bases between them. The CDR3 spells CASSQFLGNQPQHF. The DNA of the CDR3 is TGCGCCAGCAGTCAATTCCTAGGCAATCAGCCCCAGCATTTT.

The chain joins TRBV30 to TRBJ1-4, with TRBD1 matching over 7 bases. CDR3 size: 15 residues. Looked up from germline, CDR1 is GTSNPN and CDR2 is SVGIG (reference sequence). The V gene end was trimmed by 0 bases and the J gene end by 4 bases; junction bases not matched to a gene: 5. As DNA, the CDR3 is TGTGCCTGGAGTGTCCCGGACAGGATTAATGAAAAACTGTTTTTT. Its translation: CAWSVPDRINEKLFF.

This chain connects TRBV9 to TRBJ2-7; the D is unclear. Per germline, CDR1 SGDLS and CDR2 YYNGEE. Trimming took 4 bases from V and 1 from J, leaving 6 bases between them. The CDR3 runs 12 residues. In nucleotides, the CDR3 is TGTGCCAGCAGCACCTTATCCTACGAGCAGTACTTC. It encodes CASSTLSYEQYF. The whole variable domain, filled in from reference TRBV9 and TRBJ2-7, reads DSGVTQTPKHLITATGQRVTLRCSPRSGDLSVYWYQQSLDQGLQFLIQYYNGEERAKGNILERFSAQQFPDLHSELNLSSLELGDSALYFCASSTLSYEQYFGPGTRLTVT.

The sample holds a few counts of this clone. The V and J genes are TRBV30 and TRBJ1-5, with a weak D call TRBD1 (6 bases). This CDR3 contains 13 residues. CDR1 GTSNPN and CDR2 SVGIG come from the germline V gene (reference sequence). Trimming took off 3 bases at V and 0 bases at J, with 6 bases between the two ends. Here the CDR3 DNA reads TGTGCCTGGAGCAGGGGTAGCAATCAGCCCCAGCATTTT. It specifies CAWSRGSNQPQHF.

V usage is TRBV4-1 and J usage is TRBJ2-7; no clear D gene. The CDR3 has 15 amino acids. Trimming left V 1 base short and J 0 bases short, with 10 bases between. Germline loops: CDR1 MGHRA, CDR2 YSYEKL. CDR3 region: CASSQALAGSYEQYF. In DNA, the CDR3 is TGCGCCAGCAGCCAAGCCCTGGCAGGCTCCTACGAGCAGTACTTC.

This rearrangement joins TRBV19 to TRBJ2-3; no reliable D call. V was trimmed by 3 bases and J by 0 bases, leaving 10 bases between them. This CDR3 spans 15 amino acids. The germline CDR1 and CDR2 sequences are LNHDA and SQIVND (reference sequence). CDR3: CASSIRSVSTDTQYF. CDR3 nucleotides: TGTGCCAGTAGTATTAGGTCGGTTAGCACAGATACGCAGTATTTT.

A few counts support this clone. The chain combines TRBV29-1 with TRBJ2-3; D unclear. Germline V lookup: CDR1 SQVTM, CDR2 ANQGSEA. This CDR3 region has 9 residues. V gave up 0 bases and J gave up 10 bases, with 2 bases separating them. This chain's CDR3 is CSVEEAQYF. CDR3 DNA sequence: TGCAGCGTTGAAGAGGCGCAGTATTTT.

The rearrangement joins TRBV4-1 to TRBJ1-2; TRBD1 might be the D (6 bases). The CDR3 runs 14 residues. Germline V CDR1 and CDR2: MGHRA, YSYEKL. The V gene lost 0 bases and the J gene lost 4 bases, with 9 bases spanning the gap. The CDR3 loop is CASSQDRGSYGYTF. In DNA, the CDR3 is TGCGCCAGCAGCCAAGACAGGGGATCCTATGGCTACACCTTC.

V and J are TRBV2 and TRBJ1-5; no clear D gene. V was cut by 7 bases and J by 1 base, with 14 bases left in between. Germline CDR1 SNHLY, CDR2 FYNNEI. The CDR3 consists of 15 residues. CDR3 amino acids: CASTVSKSSNQPQHF. The CDR3 nucleotides read TGTGCCAGCACGGTGAGCAAATCGAGCAATCAGCCCCAGCATTTT.